This is a list of T cell receptor beta chains from one sample in a study of T cell responses to AZD1222 COVID-19 vaccine. Here immunoSEQ multiplex PCR was the method, and the copy in TCRdb shows in-frame clones only, minus some. The data hold about 50,000 clones, with around 90% observed a single time. This sample comprised peripheral blood, obtained on day 0 of AZD1222 vaccination. These receptors came from an adult in good health. CDR3s include the opening cysteine and the closing phenylalanine or tryptophan.

>TRBV5-4|13
CASSLNPTDTQYF
>TRBV2|16
CASRPGGGGGVDIQYF
>TRBV11-2|15
CASSKTTGGGTEAFF
>TRBV20-1|15
CSASNQGYSNQPQHF
>TRBV19|13
CASSINRDTEAFF
>TRBV5-1|13
CASSHREDNEQFF
>TRBV10-3|13
CAIRGTGDNEQFF
>TRBV4-2|17
CASSPGASGLHTGELFF
>TRBV2|12
CASSQTGDTQYF
>TRBV11-2|13
CASKRGRTDTQYF
>TRBV6-5|16
CASSYDPSSGANVLTF
>TRBV3-1/TRBV3-2|17
CASSQFPGQINTGELFF
>TRBV5-5|15
CASSGTSGGTDTQYF
>TRBV5-8|14
CASSSRLNTGELFF
>TRBV9|13
CASSPIGAGELFF
>TRBV12-3/TRBV12-4|12
CASSPIRFEAFF
>TRBV29-1|15
CSVEDRARRPYEQYF
>TRBV7-8|15
CASSLVGHLNQPQHF
>TRBV11-3|16
CASSPRKGHANTEAFF
>TRBV3-1/TRBV3-2|15
CASSIRGRVDQPQHF
>TRBV6-4|15
CASSDPSTGTTEAFF
>TRBV5-1|14
CASSFGQGRDTIYF
>TRBV6-5|14
CATTGGRGYNEQFF
>TRBV7-2|14
CASSQAGGNYGYTF
>TRBV7-9|14
CASSPRGAGYGYTF
>TRBV30|14
CAWRGTGNTGELFF
>TRBV7-9|16
CASSPPPGHSGNTIYF
>TRBV18|13
CASSPEGDSPLHF
>TRBV16|14
CASSQSRSSNEQFF
>TRBV30|10
CATHGGRYTF
>TRBV7-8|14
CASSAGGEADTQYF
>TRBV25-1|15
CASSGGLASHNEQFF
>TRBV19|13
CASSMNGEETQYF
>TRBV30|13
CAWAGSGDEKLFF
>TRBV6-2/TRBV6-3|13
CASSSSDSHGYTF
>TRBV7-2|17
CASTLLGLAGGGGELFF
>TRBV7-7|16
CASSSTRGPNTGELFF
>TRBV5-8|14
CASSSRAFTDTQYF
>TRBV19|13
CASSIGRGEKLFF
>TRBV11-2|13
CASSLTGGNEQFF
>TRBV19|15
CASSIGGGSNQPQHF
>TRBV29-1|14
CSGSEGGADNEQFF
>TRBV20-1|11
CRTQGNTEAFF